Sequencing of this T cell receptor beta chain was carried out in a study of cytomegalovirus exposure and HLA in healthy donors (dated by TCRdb to about 2017). With respect to the entire study: The approximately 710 repertoires of the first cohort and the 95 to 150 validation repertoires were produced on the same platform, according to a later analysis. The aim of the study was to test whether cataloging public T cell receptors could identify signatures of past pathogen exposure. A separate validation cohort of roughly 130 different subjects was used in addition to the approximately 640-subject first cohort. To predict cytomegalovirus infection status, the study combined high-throughput TCR immunosequencing, statistical association of individual TCRs with disease status, and machine learning. What the work shows at the level of the full study, not this receptor alone: A total of about 150 TCR beta chains were listed by the study as associated with cytomegalovirus. The authors suggested that the approach could potentially be extended to other disease states and immunological phenotypes. Most TCR sequences were observed very rarely across donors, whereas some public TCRs were present in many individuals. In both the original and validation cohorts, the classifier was reported to diagnose cytomegalovirus status with high specificity and sensitivity. In a later analysis, TCRs clustered in the first cohort were found to also tend to co-occur in the approximately 110 validation repertoires, with over 90% of cluster scores above 0. In vitro tests confirmed that a few of the cytomegalovirus-associated TCR beta chains recognize cytomegalovirus antigens. All 120 or so repertoires were used to score co-occurrence in the validation cohort in a later analysis, because that analysis had no HLA typing for the cohort.

CDR3 length: 15 amino acids, cysteine to phenylalanine. Just CDR3 DNA is preserved here, 45 bases in frame from base 1. Reading the germline V gene gives CDR1 SGHRS and CDR2 YFSETQ. Trimming costs V 0 bases and J 1 base, and their ends lie 10 bases apart. The library was generated by the immunoSEQ multiplex PCR assay. Per the authors' processing: A statistical classification framework was developed to diagnose cytomegalovirus status using the catalog of TCR beta chain sequences. The source is immuneACCESS, and TCRdb retained only in-frame sequences with V and J called. Part of the clones is not carried over; for the studies checked, unresolved V genes explain less than half of this, and the remainder is unexplained. From that table come the V and J calls and clone size; the DNA was used to work out D and trimming. Present in this sample are about 240,000 clones, around 86% of which were seen just once. Of the sample, 1.2% is held by the ten largest clones.

On this clone itself: Its antigen specificity is not known. Base qualities are not recorded, but no much larger clone differs from it by a single base.

Separate from the roughly 650-subject first cohort, the validation cohort of 90 to 150 subjects was the group to which the donors belonged. The chain is assembled from TRBV5-1 and TRBJ1-1, with the D gene not confidently named. This TCR was sampled from a woman in her twenties or thirties in good health and CMV-seropositive. The specimen was PBMCs. The CDR3 in this case is CASSLEAGTNTEAFF. The DNA is TGCGCCAGCAGCTTGGAAGCAGGTACGAACACTGAAGCTTTCTTT.